This entry lists 17 T cell receptor beta chains sequenced from one sample in a study of CD8+ T cells in alopecia areata. Sequencing relied on a cDNA template that was reverse transcribed from extracted RNA. Sequencing used immunoSEQ multiplex PCR; TCRdb keeps in-frame clones, though not all of them. Of about 140,000 clones listed, 40% to 65% are singletons. Source: CD4+ T cells sorted from blood, taken at week 0. The origin of the receptors is a human donor with alopecia areata.

V gene TRBV9 combines with J gene TRBJ2-2; 12 positions agree with TRBD2. Trimming took 2 bases from V and 2 from J; bases not matched to a gene: 13. Germline lookup yields CDR1 SGDLS and CDR2 YYNGEE. CDR3 length: 20 residues. CDR3 sequence (DNA): TGTGCCAGCAGCGTCCCCAAGACTAGCGGGAGCACCCGTAACACCGGGGAGCTGTTTTTT. Translation gives CASSVPKTSGSTRNTGELFF. The entire variable domain, with the rest obtained from reference TRBV9 and TRBJ2-2, is as follows: DSGVTQTPKHLITATGQRVTLRCSPRSGDLSVYWYQQSLDQGLQFLIQYYNGEERAKGNILERFSAQQFPDLHSELNLSSLELGDSALYFCASSVPKTSGSTRNTGELFFGEGSRLTVL.

This clone showed up just a few times. The rearrangement links TRBV5-1 to TRBJ1-1; D is unresolved. CDR3 size: 13 residues. The germline gives CDR1 SGHRS, CDR2 YFSETQ. Trimming left V 0 bases short and J 2 bases short, with 5 bases between. CDR3 protein: CASSLGVNTEAFF. CDR3 in DNA: TGCGCCAGCAGCTTGGGAGTAAACACTGAAGCTTTCTTT.

This clone was recorded only once. The rearrangement joins TRBV2 to TRBJ2-7, with no clear D. The germline gives CDR1 SNHLY, CDR2 FYNNEI. The CDR3 is 12 amino acids. The germline V and J ends were trimmed by 1 base and 3 bases, with 4 bases remaining between them. The DNA for the CDR3 is TGTGCCAGCAGTGAAGACGGCTACGAGCAGTACTTC. Translated, it gives CASSEDGYEQYF.

There are a few counts of this clone. This chain links TRBV5-1 with TRBJ2-5; D ambiguous. The CDR3 sequence is 14 residues long. The V end lost 4 bases, the J end lost 5 bases, and 15 bases lay between the germline ends. Germline lookup yields CDR1 SGHRS and CDR2 YFSETQ. The CDR3 protein is CASSPLVDKETQYF. In DNA, the CDR3 is TGCGCCAGCAGCCCCCTAGTCGATAAGGAGACCCAGTACTTC.

The chain employs TRBV4-1 and TRBJ2-7, with D tentatively TRBD1 (5 bases). Germline-derived CDR1 and CDR2 are MGHRA and YSYEKL. This CDR3 is 15 amino acids long. V was clipped by 0 bases and J by 4 bases, with 13 bases between them. The chain's CDR3 is CASSQEVTVAYEQYF. The CDR3 nucleotides read TGCGCCAGCAGCCAAGAAGTGACAGTCGCGTACGAGCAGTACTTC.

V is TRBV2 and J is TRBJ2-1, with 15 bases matching TRBD2. Germline assignment: CDR1 SNHLY and CDR2 FYNNEI. The V segment lost 7 bases and the J segment 7 bases; nucleotides outside the gene matches: 2. The CDR3 extends over 14 amino acids. The CDR3 coding sequence is TGTGCCAGCACCGGGACTAGCGGGAGGAATGAGCAGTTCTTC. It encodes CASTGTSGRNEQFF.

This clone has at least ten counts. This chain connects TRBV29-1 to TRBJ2-1; TRBD2 matches at 13 bases. CDR3 size: 14 residues. CDR1 and CDR2 from the germline V gene are SQVTM and ANQGSEA. Losses at the gene ends were 7 bases for V and 7 bases for J; bases not matched to a gene: 7. CDR3 amino acids: CSAVGGLAGNEQFF. CDR3 bases: TGCAGCGCCGTTGGGGGACTAGCGGGAAATGAGCAGTTCTTC.

This rearrangement joins TRBV29-1 to TRBJ2-3; no clear D gene. The V gene lost 6 bases and the J gene lost 6 bases, with 7 bases spanning the gap. CDR3 size: 10 residues. Germline lookup yields CDR1 SQVTM and CDR2 ANQGSEA. CDR3 protein: CSVSLDTQYF. The CDR3 region has the DNA TGCAGCGTGAGTCTCGATACGCAGTATTTT.

The chain combines TRBV7-9 with TRBJ2-7; 7 bases are a match to TRBD1. CDR3 length: 14 residues. The germline V gene encodes CDR1 SEHNR and CDR2 FQNEAQ (reference sequence). The V segment lost 5 bases and the J segment 5 bases; nucleotides outside the gene matches: 9. Here the CDR3 DNA reads TGTGCCAGCAGCGCAGGACAGGTGTGGGACGAGCAGTACTTC. Amino acids: CASSAGQVWDEQYF. Combining the CDR3 with reference TRBV7-9 and TRBJ2-7 gives the whole variable domain DTGVSQNPRHKITKRGQNVTFRCDPISEHNRLYWYRQTLGQGPEFLTYFQNEAQLEKSRLLSDRFSAERPKGSFSTLEIQRTEQGDSAMYLCASSAGQVWDEQYFGPGTRLTVT.

The chain carries TRBV19 and TRBJ2-7; the D call may be TRBD1 or TRBD2 (5 bases each). Looked up from germline, CDR1 is LNHDA and CDR2 is SQIVND (reference sequence). The CDR3 spans 13 residues. Trimming cost V 6 bases and J 0 bases, with 9 bases left between them. CDR3: CASSRDLSYEQYF. The CDR3 region has the DNA TGTGCCAGTAGCCGGGACCTCTCCTACGAGCAGTACTTC.

The V gene is TRBV29-1, the J gene TRBJ2-5, with D maybe TRBD1 (6 bases). V dropped 1 base and J dropped 5 bases, with 14 bases sitting between them. CDR3 length: 14 amino acids. Germline values: CDR1 SQVTM, CDR2 ANQGSEA. The CDR3 sequence is CSVEGGPQRETQYF. The CDR3 region has the DNA TGCAGCGTTGAAGGGGGGCCCCAGCGGGAGACCCAGTACTTC.

The rearrangement links TRBV29-1 to TRBJ2-5; 7 bases are shared with TRBD2. The CDR3 extends over 10 amino acids. Trimming at V came to 7 bases and at J to 4 bases, leaving 0 bases not matched to a gene. The germline gives CDR1 SQVTM, CDR2 ANQGSEA. The CDR3 sequence is CSGGGETQYF. Here the CDR3 DNA reads TGCAGCGGGGGGGGAGAGACCCAGTACTTC. The whole variable domain, remainder taken from reference TRBV29-1 and TRBJ2-5, is SAVISQKPSRDICQRGTSLTIQCQVDSQVTMMFWYRQQPGQSLTLIATANQGSEATYESGFVIDKFPISRPNLTFSTLTVSNMSPEDSSIYLCSGGGETQYFGPGTRLLVL.

The chain uses TRBV5-1 and TRBJ2-1; 9 bases match TRBD2. This CDR3 is built from 22 residues. Germline V lookup: CDR1 SGHRS, CDR2 YFSETQ. After removal of 0 bases from V and 1 base from J, the junction contained 20 bases not matched to a gene. Here the CDR3 reads CASSLVGGQGGSGSGSYNEQFF. The CDR3 DNA reads TGCGCCAGCAGCTTGGTCGGCGGTCAGGGCGGTAGCGGGAGTGGGTCCTACAATGAGCAGTTCTTC.

This clone was recorded a few times. The genes are TRBV4-3 and TRBJ1-2; a weak D match, TRBD1 (5 bases). CDR1 LGHNA and CDR2 YSLEER come from the germline V gene. Trimming pared 5 bases from V and 2 bases from J, leaving 12 bases between. This CDR3 spans 14 amino acids. This CDR3 reads CASSDRDGNYGYTF. CDR3 nucleotide sequence: TGCGCCAGCAGCGACCGGGACGGCAACTATGGCTACACCTTC.

DNA of the CDR3: TGTGCCAGTAGTATCGGGCCAGGGAGAAGCAATCAGCCCCAGCATTTT. Protein sequence: CASSIGPGRSNQPQHF. This chain links TRBV19 with TRBJ1-5, with D possibly matching TRBD1 (5 bases). V was shortened by 3 bases and J by 1 base, with 13 bases between the two germline ends. Germline V gene sequence: CDR1 LNHDA, CDR2 SQIVND (reference sequence). CDR3 length: 16 residues.

J is TRBJ2-1 and V is TRBV5-1; no firm D call. Per germline, CDR1 SGHRS and CDR2 YFSETQ. The CDR3 sequence is 15 residues long. V lost 4 bases, J lost 2 bases, and 13 bases lay in between. CDR3 DNA sequence: TGCGCCAGCAGCCCGCAGACACCGACCTACAATGAGCAGTTCTTC. Translated, it gives CASSPQTPTYNEQFF.

The rearrangement uses TRBV29-1 and TRBJ2-7; D unclear. Germline V gene lookup returns CDR1 SQVTM and CDR2 ANQGSEA. V lost 8 bases and J lost 2, with 22 bases in between. This CDR3 comprises 15 residues. CDR3 in DNA: TGCAGCTGTCGGCCGCGAGGTGCAGAACCCTACGAGCAGTACTTC. It yields the protein CSCRPRGAEPYEQYF.